This T cell receptor beta chain was recovered during a study of blood T cell repertoires in COVID-19. The V gene's germline CDR1 is LNHDA and CDR2 SQIVND (reference sequence). CDR3 length equals 18 residues. Trimming at V came to 7 bases and at J to 0 bases, leaving 12 bases not matched to a gene. How the authors handled the data: Reference gene primers were amplified, and this amplification served to estimate nucleated cell counts. Only in-frame clones appear in the TCRdb table, and some are missing; sequencing was by immunoSEQ multiplex PCR. That table supplies the V and J calls and clone size; D and trimming were determined from the DNA. The top ten hold around 7.3% of the sample, which has some 210,000 clones, roughly 81% seen once.

Specimen: peripheral blood. This chain uses TRBV19 with TRBJ2-2; the match to TRBD1 covers 9 bases. This TCR derives from a woman between 50 and 59 years old with active or convalescent COVID-19. The CDR3 spells CASIARRDRASNTGELFF. For the CDR3, the DNA is TGTGCCAGTATTGCGAGGCGGGACAGGGCCTCGAACACCGGGGAGCTGTTTTTT.